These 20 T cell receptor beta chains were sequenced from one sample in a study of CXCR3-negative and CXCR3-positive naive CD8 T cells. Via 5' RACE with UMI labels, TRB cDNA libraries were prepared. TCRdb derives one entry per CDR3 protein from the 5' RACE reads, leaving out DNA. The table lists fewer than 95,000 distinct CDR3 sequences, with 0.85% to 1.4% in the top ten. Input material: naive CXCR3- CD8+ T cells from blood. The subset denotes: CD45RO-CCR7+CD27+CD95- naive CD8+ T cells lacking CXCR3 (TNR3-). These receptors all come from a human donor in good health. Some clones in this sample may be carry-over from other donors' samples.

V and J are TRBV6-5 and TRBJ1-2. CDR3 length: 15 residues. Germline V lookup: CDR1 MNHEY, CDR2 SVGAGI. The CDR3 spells CASSYSGPWSGGYTF.

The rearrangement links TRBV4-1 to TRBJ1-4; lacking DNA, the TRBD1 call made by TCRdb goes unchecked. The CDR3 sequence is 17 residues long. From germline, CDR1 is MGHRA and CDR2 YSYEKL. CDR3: CASSQEPGQATNEKLFF.

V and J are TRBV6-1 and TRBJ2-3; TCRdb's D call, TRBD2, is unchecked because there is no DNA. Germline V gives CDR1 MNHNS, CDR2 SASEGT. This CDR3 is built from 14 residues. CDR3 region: CAISGLFNTDTQYF.

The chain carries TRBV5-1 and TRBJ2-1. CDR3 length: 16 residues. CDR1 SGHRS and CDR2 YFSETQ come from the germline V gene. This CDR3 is CASSLGHRTSYNEQFF.

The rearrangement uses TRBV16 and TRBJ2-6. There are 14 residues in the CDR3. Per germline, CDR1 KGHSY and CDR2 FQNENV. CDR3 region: CASTPTSGANVLTF.

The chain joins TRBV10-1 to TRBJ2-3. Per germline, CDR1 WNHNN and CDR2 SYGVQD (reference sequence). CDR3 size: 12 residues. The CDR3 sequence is CASSVFEDPQYF.

The CDR3 here is CASSAPGQGSHNEQFF. The chain links TRBV9 to TRBJ2-1; TCRdb returns TRBD1, unconfirmable since there is no DNA. Per the germline V gene, CDR1 is SGDLS and CDR2 is YYNGEE. This CDR3 has 16 amino acids.

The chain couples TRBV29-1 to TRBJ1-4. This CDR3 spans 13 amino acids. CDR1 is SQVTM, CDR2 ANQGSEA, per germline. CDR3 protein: CSVVGSWGEKLFF.

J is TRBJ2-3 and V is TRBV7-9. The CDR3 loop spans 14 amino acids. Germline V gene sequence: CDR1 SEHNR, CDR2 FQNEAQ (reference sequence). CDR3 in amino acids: CASSSGQPADTQYF.

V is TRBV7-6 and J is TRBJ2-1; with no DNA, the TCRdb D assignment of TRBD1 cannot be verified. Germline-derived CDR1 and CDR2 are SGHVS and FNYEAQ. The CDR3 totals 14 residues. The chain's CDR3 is CASSPGTGINEQFF.

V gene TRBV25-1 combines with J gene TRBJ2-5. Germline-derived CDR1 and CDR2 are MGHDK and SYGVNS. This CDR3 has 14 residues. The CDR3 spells CASSEYGRQETQYF.

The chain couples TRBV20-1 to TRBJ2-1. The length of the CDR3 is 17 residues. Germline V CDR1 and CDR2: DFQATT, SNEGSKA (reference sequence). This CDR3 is CSARPGWGSPHYNEQFF.

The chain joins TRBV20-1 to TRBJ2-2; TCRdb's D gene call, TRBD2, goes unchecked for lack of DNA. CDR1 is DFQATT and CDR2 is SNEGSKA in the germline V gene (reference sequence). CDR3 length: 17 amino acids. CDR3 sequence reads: CGARGGQLVANTGELFF.

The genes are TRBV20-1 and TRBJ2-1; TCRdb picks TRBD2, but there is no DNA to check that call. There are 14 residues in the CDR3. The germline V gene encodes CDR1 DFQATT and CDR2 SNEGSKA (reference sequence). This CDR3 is CSAPIAGGYNEQFF.

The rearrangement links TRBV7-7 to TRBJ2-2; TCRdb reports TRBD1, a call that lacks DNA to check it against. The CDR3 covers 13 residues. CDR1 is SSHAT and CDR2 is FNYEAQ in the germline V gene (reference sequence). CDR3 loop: CATGRSNTGELFF.

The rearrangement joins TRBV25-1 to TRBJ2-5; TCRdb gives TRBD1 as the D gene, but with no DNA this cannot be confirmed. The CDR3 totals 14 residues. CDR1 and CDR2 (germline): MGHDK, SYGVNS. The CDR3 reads CASSEWAGQETQYF.

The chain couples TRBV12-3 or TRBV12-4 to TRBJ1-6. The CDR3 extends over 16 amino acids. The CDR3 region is CASSLDLSHYNSPLHF.

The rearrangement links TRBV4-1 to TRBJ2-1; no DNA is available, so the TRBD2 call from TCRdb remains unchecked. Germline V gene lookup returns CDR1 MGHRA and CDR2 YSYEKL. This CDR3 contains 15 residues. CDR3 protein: CASSLGGLAGDEQFF.

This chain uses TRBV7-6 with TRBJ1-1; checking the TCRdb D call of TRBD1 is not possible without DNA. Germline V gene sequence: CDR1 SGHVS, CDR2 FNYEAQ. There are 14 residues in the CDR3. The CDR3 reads CASSSYEGGTEASF.

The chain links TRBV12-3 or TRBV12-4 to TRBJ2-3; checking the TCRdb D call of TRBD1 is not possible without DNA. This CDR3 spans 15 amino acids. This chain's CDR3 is CASSPLTERTDTQYF.